This T cell receptor (beta chain) was documented in a study of blood T cell repertoires in COVID-19. Study details: From T cells, B-cell-depleted T cells, or PBMCs came the material, which was cDNA or gDNA.

The ends were cut back, 6 bases at V and 4 bases at J, with 15 bases in the middle. The CDR3 extends over 14 amino acids. In germline, CDR1 is MNHEY, CDR2 SMNVEV (reference sequence). Using immunoSEQ multiplex PCR, the repertoire was profiled, and TCRdb retains in-frame clones only, with some absent. The sample carries about 120,000 clones, 85% recorded once. The chain couples TRBV27 to TRBJ1-2, with a weak D call TRBD1 (6 bases). The sequencing input was peripheral blood. This sequence originates from a human donor in a cohort sampled during active COVID-19. The CDR3 DNA reads as TGTGCCAGCAGCGAGCGAACAGGGACCTATGGCTACACCTTC. Translated: CASSERTGTYGYTF.